These 22 T cell receptor beta chains were sequenced from one sample in a study of CD8+ T cells in alopecia areata. cDNA reverse transcribed from extracted RNA served as the sequencing template. This table comes from immunoSEQ multiplex PCR, and its TCRdb copy is limited to in-frame clones, with some not included. This table holds fewer than 200,000 clones, around 50% found once. Source: CD4+ T cells sorted from blood, taken at week 0. These receptors all stem from a human donor with alopecia areata.

This clone was observed a few times. The chain combines TRBV15 with TRBJ2-1; D not certain. This CDR3 comprises 12 residues. Germline V lookup: CDR1 LNHNV, CDR2 YYDKDF (reference sequence). V was shortened by 6 bases and J by 7 bases, with 10 bases between the two germline ends. The DNA for the CDR3 is TGTGCCACCAGGGACGGATCAAATGAGCAGTTCTTC. This translates into CATRDGSNEQFF.

This clone was observed a handful of times. The chain combines TRBV7-2 with TRBJ2-3; D gene uncertain. Germline lookup yields CDR1 SGHTA and CDR2 FQGNSA. The CDR3 has 16 amino acids. V lost 0 bases, J lost 4 bases, and 14 bases lay in between. CDR3 protein: CASSLAANSLADTQYF. CDR3 bases: TGTGCCAGCAGCTTAGCCGCTAACTCACTGGCAGATACGCAGTATTTT.

This clone was detected only a few times. The chain employs TRBV7-9 and TRBJ2-3, with TRBD1 as a possible D gene (5 bases). From germline, CDR1 is SEHNR and CDR2 FQNEAQ (reference sequence). Trimming pared 5 bases from V and 0 bases from J, leaving 12 bases between. The CDR3 length is 15 residues. The CDR3 protein is CASSTWGPSTDTQYF. The CDR3 DNA follows: TGTGCCAGCAGCACCTGGGGCCCTAGCACAGATACGCAGTATTTT.

This clone was seen a handful of times. The chain uses TRBV7-9 and TRBJ1-4; 8 nucleotides align to TRBD1. Germline CDR1 reads SEHNR; CDR2 reads FQNEAQ (reference sequence). CDR3 length equals 17 residues. The J segment lost 7 bases and the V segment lost 3 bases, leaving 13 bases of the junction unmatched. The CDR3: CASSFAGGAVFLEKLFF. In nucleotides, the CDR3 is TGTGCCAGCAGCTTCGCAGGGGGCGCGGTGTTTCTTGAAAAACTGTTTTTT.

This clone was observed a handful of times. The V call is TRBV6-5, the J call TRBJ2-6; no definite D call. The germline gives CDR1 MNHEY, CDR2 SVGAGI. The CDR3 loop spans 13 amino acids. V lost 6 bases and J lost 4, with 7 bases in between. In DNA form, the CDR3 reads TGTGCCAGCAGCCTTACCGGGGCCAACGTCCTGACTTTC. Amino acid sequence: CASSLTGANVLTF.

This chain uses TRBV30 with TRBJ2-7; TRBD1 aligns across 7 bases. The V segment lost 3 bases and the J segment 7 bases; nucleotides outside the gene matches: 12. Germline V gene data show CDR1 as GTSNPN and CDR2 as SVGIG (reference sequence). The CDR3 is made up of 14 amino acids. Written as DNA, the CDR3 is TGTGCCTGGAGCCTCCCGGGACAGAAGCAAGAGCAGTACTTC. It codes for CAWSLPGQKQEQYF.

V and J are TRBV6-5 and TRBJ2-3, with D maybe TRBD2 (6 bases). The CDR3 is made up of 15 amino acids. The V end was cut by 5 bases, the J end by 3 bases, with 15 bases between. Germline assignment: CDR1 MNHEY and CDR2 SVGAGI. The CDR3 here is CASSLHGAGTDTQYF. The DNA for the CDR3 is TGTGCCAGCAGTCTTCACGGGGCGGGAACAGATACGCAGTATTTT.

V is TRBV29-1 and J is TRBJ2-7, with 7 bases that match TRBD1. This CDR3 region has 13 residues. The germline gives CDR1 SQVTM, CDR2 ANQGSEA. V shed 7 bases and J 1 base; nucleotides not matched to a gene: 7. DNA for the CDR3: TGCAGCGCCCACTCGGGACAGTCCTACGAGCAGTACTTC. This translates into CSAHSGQSYEQYF.

The chain is built from TRBV19 and TRBJ2-2; no reliable D call. Germline V CDR1 and CDR2: LNHDA, SQIVND (reference sequence). The V end lost 5 bases, the J end lost 6 bases, and 10 bases lay between the germline ends. The CDR3 is 13 residues long. CDR3 sequence reads: CASSYSIAGELFF. Here the CDR3 DNA reads TGTGCCAGTAGTTATTCGATCGCCGGGGAGCTGTTTTTT. Full variable domain (outside the CDR3, taken from reference TRBV19 and TRBJ2-2): DGGITQSPKYLFRKEGQNVTLSCEQNLNHDAMYWYRQDPGQGLRLIYYSQIVNDFQKGDIAEGYSVSREKKESFPLTVTSAQKNPTAFYLCASSYSIAGELFFGEGSRLTVL.

The V gene is TRBV19, the J gene TRBJ2-7; no firm D call. The germline CDR1 and CDR2 sequences are LNHDA and SQIVND (reference sequence). The V end lost 6 bases, the J end lost 8 bases, and 17 bases lay between the germline ends. The CDR3 has 13 amino acids. In DNA form, the CDR3 reads TGTGCCAGTAGGCTCCGTGGGGTTAAAAAGCAGTACTTC. Amino acids: CASRLRGVKKQYF.

This chain joins TRBV7-3 and TRBJ2-2; perhaps TRBD2 as D (5 bases). Germline CDR1 reads SGHTA; CDR2 reads FQGTGA. The CDR3 is 15 residues long. Deletions cut 5 bases from V and 2 bases from J, with 12 bases between. This CDR3 reads CASSPGRTNTGELFF. CDR3 nucleotide sequence: TGTGCCAGCAGCCCCGGTCGGACTAACACCGGGGAGCTGTTTTTT.

The chain uses TRBV14 and TRBJ1-1; D remains unclear. The CDR3 totals 14 residues. The germline gives CDR1 SGHDN, CDR2 FVKESK. V was pared by 0 bases and J by 3 bases, with 8 bases between. The CDR3 loop reads CASSQEAVDTEAFF. The CDR3 DNA reads as TGTGCCAGCAGCCAAGAGGCGGTCGACACTGAAGCTTTCTTT.

In this sample, this clone turned up once. J is TRBJ1-6 and V is TRBV18; maybe TRBD1 (5 bases). Per germline, CDR1 KGHSH and CDR2 LQKENI. The CDR3 contains 15 residues. V shed 2 bases and J shed 9 bases, with 14 bases lying between them. CDR3 coding DNA: TGTGCCAGCTCACCAGTCGCGGGGGAGGTTTCACCCCTCCACTTT. Protein product: CASSPVAGEVSPLHF.

The rearrangement joins TRBV25-1 to TRBJ2-3; D unresolved. The CDR3 sequence is 16 residues long. Per germline, CDR1 MGHDK and CDR2 SYGVNS. V was trimmed by 1 base and J by 6 bases, leaving 17 bases between them. CDR3 sequence reads: CASSESQAVGSDTQYF. As DNA, the CDR3 is TGTGCCAGCAGTGAATCTCAGGCGGTTGGGTCGGATACGCAGTATTTT.

A few counts support this clone. The rearrangement uses TRBV5-1 and TRBJ1-2; TRBD1 matches 10 bases. This CDR3 contains 14 residues. Looked up from germline, CDR1 is SGHRS and CDR2 is YFSETQ. V shed 3 bases, J shed 4 bases, and the junction held 3 bases outside the gene matches. The CDR3 sequence: CASSSGTGVYGYTF. CDR3 bases: TGCGCCAGCAGCTCCGGGACAGGGGTCTATGGCTACACCTTC.

The chain links TRBV4-2 to TRBJ1-4; 9 nucleotides align to TRBD1. This CDR3 spans 15 amino acids. The V gene end was trimmed by 4 bases and the J gene end by 6 bases; junction bases not matched to a gene: 6. CDR1 and CDR2 (germline): LGHNA, YNFKEQ. CDR3 protein: CASSLDRGWDEKLFF. The CDR3 DNA follows: TGTGCCAGCAGCCTGGACAGGGGCTGGGATGAAAAACTGTTTTTT.

This clone has a handful of counts. The genes are TRBV7-9 and TRBJ2-6, with D perhaps given as TRBD1 or TRBD2 (5 bases each). Deletions cut 1 base from V and 2 bases from J, with 9 bases between. Germline lookup yields CDR1 SEHNR and CDR2 FQNEAQ (reference sequence). This CDR3 is built from 16 residues. This CDR3 is CASSLGGVAGANVLTF. CDR3 nucleotides: TGTGCCAGCAGCTTAGGAGGGGTTGCTGGGGCCAACGTCCTGACTTTC.

This chain links TRBV30 with TRBJ1-2; maybe TRBD1 (5 bases). The CDR3 runs 14 residues. Deletions cut 0 bases from V and 6 bases from J, with 14 bases between. In germline, CDR1 is GTSNPN, CDR2 SVGIG (reference sequence). CDR3 loop: CAWSVEAGLDGYTF. Written as DNA, the CDR3 is TGTGCCTGGAGTGTCGAGGCAGGGTTGGATGGCTACACCTTC.

DNA for the CDR3: TGTGCCATCAGTGAGTCCGGCCCCTCGGGCTATGGCTACACCTTC. Residues: CAISESGPSGYGYTF. The chain couples TRBV10-3 to TRBJ1-2; D unclear. Germline lookup yields CDR1 ENHRY and CDR2 SYGVKD. The CDR3 loop spans 15 amino acids. The V and J ends lost 0 bases and 4 bases respectively, with 12 bases between them.

The chain uses TRBV5-1 and TRBJ2-5; D gene uncertain. Trimming took 1 base from V and 3 from J, leaving 13 bases between them. The CDR3 spans 15 residues. Looked up from germline, CDR1 is SGHRS and CDR2 is YFSETQ. The CDR3 DNA reads TGCGCCAGCAGCTTGCATACGGACCTTAAAGAGACCCAGTACTTC. The encoded protein is CASSLHTDLKETQYF.

The chain links TRBV10-3 to TRBJ2-5; D is uncertain. Between the trimmed V and J ends, which lost 6 bases and 5 bases, there was a span of 13 bases. This CDR3 comprises 13 residues. Germline CDR1 ENHRY, CDR2 SYGVKD. CDR3: CAIRTVQSETQYF. The CDR3 nucleotides read TGTGCCATCAGGACCGTCCAATCTGAGACCCAGTACTTC.

This chain joins TRBV15 and TRBJ2-1; D gene unclear. Germline V lookup: CDR1 LNHNV, CDR2 YYDKDF (reference sequence). Trimming shortened V by 0 bases and J by 0 bases, and 12 bases separated the two germline ends. The CDR3 contains 17 residues. The CDR3 DNA follows: TGTGCCACCAGCAGAGATTCGTTGTCTAGCTCCTACAATGAGCAGTTCTTC. Amino acid sequence: CATSRDSLSSSYNEQFF.